Sequencing of this TCR beta chain was carried out in a study of T cell responses to AZD1222 COVID-19 vaccine. Study findings and constraints: In all cases, repertoires were sampled only after the peak T cell response.

As to this clone: The antigen remains unidentified.

Assay: immunoSEQ multiplex PCR; the TCRdb copy retains only in-frame clones and omits some. This table has 100,000 to 150,000 clones, 70% to 90% appearing once. The input for sequencing was peripheral blood, taken on day 0 of AZD1222 vaccination. This TCR was recovered from an adult in good health.

The CDR3 here is CASAPSGIVGELFF. CDR3 DNA: TGTGCCAGCGCCCCTAGCGGGATTGTCGGGGAGCTGTTTTTT. The V gene is TRBV25-1, the J gene TRBJ2-2, with 9 bases lining up with TRBD2. The V gene end was trimmed by 8 bases and the J gene end by 7 bases; junction bases not matched to a gene: 8. The germline gives CDR1 MGHDK, CDR2 SYGVNS. CDR3 length: 14 amino acids. The whole variable domain, remainder taken from reference TRBV25-1 and TRBJ2-2, is EADIYQTPRYLVIGTGKKITLECSQTMGHDKMYWYQQDPGMELHLIHYSYGVNSTEKGDLSSESTVSRIRTEHFPLTLESARPSHTSQYLCASAPSGIVGELFFGEGSRLTVL.